The 15 T cell receptor beta chains in this list originate from one sample, sequenced in a study of T cell changes during pregnancy in multiple sclerosis. Clones were sequenced by immunoSEQ multiplex PCR, and TCRdb holds only the in-frame ones, with some missing. This table has roughly 110,000 clones, around 90% appearing once. This sample comprised peripheral blood, obtained before pregnancy. Receptor source: a female donor with multiple sclerosis, enrolled in a pregnancy study.

The chain is built from TRBV9 and TRBJ2-1, with 11 nucleotides matching TRBD2. The length of the CDR3 is 17 residues. Trimming at V came to 4 bases and at J to 9 bases, leaving 15 bases not matched to a gene. In germline, CDR1 is SGDLS, CDR2 YYNGEE. The CDR3: CASSLNTVAGGTSEQFF. The DNA for the CDR3 is TGTGCCAGCAGCTTGAACACCGTAGCGGGGGGGACAAGTGAGCAGTTCTTC.

The chain links TRBV14 to TRBJ1-1; unclear D gene. Germline V gene sequence: CDR1 SGHDN, CDR2 FVKESK. CDR3 length: 15 residues. Trimming cost V 2 bases and J 6 bases, with 16 bases left between them. The chain's CDR3 is CASSQLGLNSPEAFF. For the CDR3, the DNA is TGTGCCAGCAGCCAACTAGGCCTAAACTCTCCTGAAGCTTTCTTT.

The gene calls are TRBV6-1 and TRBJ1-1, with D maybe TRBD1 (6 bases). The CDR3 consists of 13 residues. The ends were cut back, 7 bases at V and 5 bases at J, with 14 bases in the middle. Germline lookup yields CDR1 MNHNS and CDR2 SASEGT. The CDR3 spells CASIYTRGTEAFF. The CDR3 region has the DNA TGTGCCAGCATTTACACTAGGGGGACTGAAGCTTTCTTT.

This chain links TRBV4-3 with TRBJ2-3, with TRBD2 matching over 10 bases. The V gene end was trimmed by 0 bases and the J gene end by 1 base; junction bases not matched to a gene: 1. Per germline, CDR1 LGHNA and CDR2 YSLEER. CDR3 length equals 16 residues. Written as DNA, the CDR3 is TGCGCCAGCAGCCAAGACACTAGCGGGGGCACAGATACGCAGTATTTT. Residues: CASSQDTSGGTDTQYF.

The chain links TRBV7-2 to TRBJ2-7; D uncertain. The CDR3 sequence is 14 residues long. Trimming took 1 base from V and 5 from J, leaving 12 bases between them. The V gene's germline CDR1 is SGHTA and CDR2 FQGNSA. The CDR3 region is CASSLGHLTHEQYF. The CDR3 DNA reads as TGTGCCAGCAGCTTAGGACATCTTACTCACGAGCAGTACTTC.

This chain links TRBV15 with TRBJ1-3, with 7 bases lining up with TRBD1. The CDR3 has 14 amino acids. CDR1 is LNHNV, CDR2 YYDKDF, per germline (reference sequence). Trimming took 1 base from V and 13 from J; bases not matched to a gene: 10. In DNA, the CDR3 is TGTGCCACCAGCAGAGCCCGGTGGGACAGAGTAATATATTTT. It specifies CATSRARWDRVIYF. Full variable domain (rest looked up from reference TRBV15 and TRBJ1-3): DAMVIQNPRYQVTQFGKPVTLSCSQTLNHNVMYWYQQKSSQAPKLLFHYYDKDFNNEADTPDNFQSRRPNTSFCFLDIRSPGLGDTAMYLCATSRARWDRVIYFGEGSWLTVV.

This chain uses TRBV9 with TRBJ2-1; 12 nucleotides match TRBD2. The germline CDR1 and CDR2 sequences are SGDLS and YYNGEE. CDR3 length: 17 residues. The ends lost 0 bases at V and 7 bases at J; junction bases unmatched: 8. Here the CDR3 DNA reads TGTGCCAGCAGCGTAGGTCCCTGGACTAGCGGGGCGAATGAGCAGTTCTTC. Translating it yields CASSVGPWTSGANEQFF.

This sequence joins TRBV6-5 and TRBJ1-1; the D is unclear. V was shortened by 6 bases and J by 0 bases, with 11 bases between the two germline ends. The V gene's germline CDR1 is MNHEY and CDR2 SVGAGI. CDR3 length: 14 residues. CDR3 nucleotides: TGTGCCAGCAGGCGTCCAGGCCTGAACACTGAAGCTTTCTTT. It translates to CASRRPGLNTEAFF.

The chain has TRBV21-1 and TRBJ2-5; the D segment call TRBD2 is taken from the table without a DNA check. TRBV21-1 is a recognized pseudogene. The CDR3 has 15 residues. The chain's CDR3 is CASSKGRVGCETQYF. CDR3 in DNA: TGTGCCAGCAGCAAAGGGAGGGTAGGATGTGAGACCCAGTACTTC.

This clone was observed a single time. This chain links TRBV2 with TRBJ2-5, with 13 bases fitting TRBD2. Germline V gene data show CDR1 as SNHLY and CDR2 as FYNNEI. With V trimmed by 3 bases and J by 3 bases, 4 bases remained unmatched. This CDR3 is 16 amino acids long. The CDR3 reads CASSEGLAGYKETQYF. CDR3 DNA sequence: TGTGCCAGCAGTGAGGGACTAGCGGGGTATAAAGAGACCCAGTACTTC.

In the case of this clone: Other DNA sequences within the sample encode an identical CDR3. V and J are TRBV18 and TRBJ1-1; tentative D call: TRBD1 (5 bases). The CDR3 has 13 amino acids. Germline CDR1 reads KGHSH; CDR2 reads LQKENI. Trimming removed 2 bases from V and 1 base from J, with 5 bases in between. Here the CDR3 DNA reads TGTGCCAGCTCACCAACAGGGAACACTGAAGCTTTCTTT. It specifies CASSPTGNTEAFF. The full variable domain, completed using reference TRBV18 and TRBJ1-1, is NAGVMQNPRHLVRRRGQEARLRCSPMKGHSHVYWYRQLPEEGLKFMVYLQKENIIDESGMPKERFSAEFPKEGPSILRIQQVVRGDSAAYFCASSPTGNTEAFFGQGTRLTVV.

The chain employs TRBV5-1 and TRBJ2-3; 10 bases map to TRBD2. The CDR3 extends over 17 amino acids. The germline CDR1 and CDR2 sequences are SGHRS and YFSETQ. The ends lost 5 bases at V and 0 bases at J; junction bases unmatched: 9. CDR3 bases: TGCGCCAGCAGTCGCGGACTAGCGGCCCCTAGCACAGATACGCAGTATTTT. As protein: CASSRGLAAPSTDTQYF.

The V and J genes are TRBV28 and TRBJ2-7; 15 bases are a match to TRBD2. Germline CDR1 reads MDHEN; CDR2 reads SYDVKM. Trimming at V came to 6 bases and at J to 5 bases, leaving 11 bases not matched to a gene. The CDR3 has 17 amino acids. The CDR3 sequence is CASSNGLAGGFVHEQYF. The DNA of the CDR3 is TGTGCCAGCAGCAACGGACTAGCGGGAGGGTTCGTCCACGAGCAGTACTTC.

This rearrangement joins TRBV6-1 to TRBJ1-1, with a tentative D call TRBD1 (6 bases). The germline V gene has CDR1 MNHNS and CDR2 SASEGT. Between the trimmed V and J ends, which lost 7 bases and 4 bases, there was a span of 13 bases. The CDR3 extends over 13 amino acids. The DNA for the CDR3 is TGTGCCAGCATGCGGACAGAGACCACTGAAGCTTTCTTT. It translates to CASMRTETTEAFF.

This chain joins TRBV19 and TRBJ2-3; TRBD1 might be the D (6 bases). The germline CDR1 and CDR2 sequences are LNHDA and SQIVND (reference sequence). The CDR3 covers 13 residues. The ends were cut back, 5 bases at V and 2 bases at J, with 8 bases in the middle. Here the CDR3 DNA reads TGTGCCAGTAGTTACAGGGCCACAGATACGCAGTATTTT. Protein sequence: CASSYRATDTQYF. The full variable domain, in which reference TRBV19 and TRBJ2-3 provide the parts outside the CDR3, is DGGITQSPKYLFRKEGQNVTLSCEQNLNHDAMYWYRQDPGQGLRLIYYSQIVNDFQKGDIAEGYSVSREKKESFPLTVTSAQKNPTAFYLCASSYRATDTQYFGPGTRLTVL.